A single T cell receptor (beta chain) is shown here with its context. It lacks a known antigen. No base quality information exists; no much larger clone differs at one position. The collaborating institutions used their own protocols to collect whole blood in K2EDTA tubes. For TCRbeta analysis, collaborators shipped samples in one of three forms: frozen whole blood, isolated PBMCs, or DNA extracted from either of those sample types. TCRbeta CDR3 regions were amplified from genomic DNA by means of the immunoSEQ Assay, a bias-controlled multiplex PCR. On the authors' methods: Within the assay, amplification of reference gene primers was used to estimate how many nucleated cells each sample contained. To quantify the absolute abundance of each unique TCRbeta CDR3 rearrangement, sequence reads were collapsed and filtered. For each sample, productive Simpson clonality was calculated by taking the square root of Simpson's diversity index across productive rearrangements. What TCRdb holds here is the immuneACCESS table cut down to in-frame rearrangements. Part of the clones is not present; checked against another copy, under half of the missing clones reflect an unresolved V gene, and the others are unexplained. V, J and clone size are taken as reported in that table, and D and trimming were inferred from the DNA itself. For this sample the table gives approximately 28,000 clones, of which roughly 80% were detected only once. Roughly 16% of the sample rests with the top ten.

The data belong to a study of blood T cell repertoires in COVID-19 (dated by TCRdb to about 2020). Study-wide context: The collaborator samples originated in the United States, Italy and Spain and spanned the acute and convalescent phases of COVID-19. The prospective study material was composed of cDNA or gDNA derived from T cells, B-cell-depleted T cells, or PBMCs. Subjects who had been exposed to COVID-19, were actively infected with it, or had recovered from it provided the deeply sampled blood TCRbeta repertoires that made up the dataset. The repertoires were released in a freely available public database meant as a resource for research on the immune response to SARS-CoV-2. The samples were drawn from two sources: the first 160 participants of the ongoing ImmuneRACE study, and 950 to 1,500 subjects contributed by 6 global collaborators. Sample metadata almost always included a de-identified subject ID, COVID-19 status, age in years and sex. HLA class I and class II types, where available, came from metadata supplied by the sample provider rather than from assay-based typing. Points the paper makes about the study in general: The amount of clinical and demographic metadata varied by source and participant and was provided uncurated.

CDR3 length: 18 amino acids, cysteine to phenylalanine. The CDR3 DNA has 54 bases and is translated from base 1. According to the germline V gene, CDR1 reads LGHNA and CDR2 reads YNFKEQ. Unmatched junction bases come to 13, with V trimmed by 3 bases and J by 4 bases. The V and J genes are TRBV4-2 and TRBJ2-1, with 9 bases matching TRBD2. This TCR came from a woman in her fifties or sixties with acute or convalescent COVID-19. Sequenced material: peripheral blood. The nucleotide sequence reads TGTGCCAGCAGCCAGGCCTGGGGACTAGCAAGTACATACAATGAGCAGTTCTTC. It translates as CASSQAWGLASTYNEQFF.